This entry describes one T cell receptor beta chain. Its antigen remains unknown. The record originates from a study of CD8+ T cells in alopecia areata. The CDR3 contains 12 residues. Germline V gives CDR1 MNHEY, CDR2 SVGAGI. V gave up 11 bases and J gave up 1 base, with 9 bases separating them. General study points: The study found higher clonality in lesional than normal scalp, especially in alopecia totalis/universalis. Sequencing of scalp samples also captures resident alphabeta T cells of normal skin.

Investigators isolated RNA and reverse transcribed it into cDNA to act as the sequencing template. Here immunoSEQ multiplex PCR was the method, and the copy in TCRdb shows in-frame clones only, minus some. The data show more than 90,000 clones, around 61% seen once. Starting from PBMCs, sorting isolated CD4+ and CD8+ T cells. This rearrangement joins TRBV6-5 to TRBJ1-5; TRBD1 is a possible D gene (6 bases). The source of this sequence is a human donor in good health. What was sequenced was CD4+ T cells sorted from blood. DNA of the CDR3: TGTGCCGTAGGGGGGAGCAATCAGCCCCAGCATTTT. Encoded protein: CAVGGSNQPQHF.